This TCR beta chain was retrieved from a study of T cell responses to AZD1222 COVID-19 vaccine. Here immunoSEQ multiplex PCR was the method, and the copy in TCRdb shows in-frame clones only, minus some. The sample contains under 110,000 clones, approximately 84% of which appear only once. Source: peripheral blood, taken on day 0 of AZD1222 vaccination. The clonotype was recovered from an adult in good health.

CDR3 amino acids: CTRRHRDTEAFF. Here the CDR3 DNA reads TGCACCCGGCGGCACCGGGACACTGAAGCTTTCTTT. The genes are TRBV29-1 and TRBJ1-1; D not certain. Germline V gives CDR1 SQVTM, CDR2 ANQGSEA. This CDR3 region has 12 residues.